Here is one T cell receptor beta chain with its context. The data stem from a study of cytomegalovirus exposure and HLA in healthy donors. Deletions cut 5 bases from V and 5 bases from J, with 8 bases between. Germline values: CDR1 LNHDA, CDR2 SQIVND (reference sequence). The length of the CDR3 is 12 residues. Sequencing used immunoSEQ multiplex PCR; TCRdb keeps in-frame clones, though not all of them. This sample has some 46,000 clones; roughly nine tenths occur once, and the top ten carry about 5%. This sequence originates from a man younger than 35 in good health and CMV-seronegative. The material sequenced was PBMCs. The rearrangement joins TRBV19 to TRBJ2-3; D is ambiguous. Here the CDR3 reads CASSPPGDTQYF. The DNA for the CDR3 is TGTGCCAGTAGTCCCCCAGGAGATACGCAGTATTTT.